This is a list of T cell receptor beta chains from one sample in a study of blood T cell repertoires in COVID-19. Using immunoSEQ multiplex PCR, the repertoire was profiled, and TCRdb retains in-frame clones only, with some absent. The sample consists of roughly 350,000 clones, approximately 89% of them appearing once. Sequencing was done on a sample of peripheral blood. The receptors here all came from a young woman who had recovered from COVID-19. CDR3s include the opening cysteine and the closing phenylalanine or tryptophan. The order of the fields is V gene, J gene, D gene, CDR3 length, clone size, CDR3 protein, CDR3 DNA. D genes are given only for firm matches. Size values are once, few and many counts, or a class for expanded clones, and some rows have none.

>TRBV2|TRBJ1-5|NA|15|NA
CASRQGVLLGQPQHF
TGTGCCAGCAGACAGGGAGTCTTATTGGGTCAGCCCCAGCATTTT
>TRBV6-5|TRBJ1-6|NA|16|NA
CASSYKPRTRTTPLHF
TGTGCCAGCAGTTACAAGCCCCGGACAAGGACCACACCCCTCCACTTT
>TRBV7-8|TRBJ2-1|NA|14|NA
CASRVVGVSHEQFF
TGTGCCAGCAGGGTGGTCGGGGTCTCTCATGAGCAGTTCTTC
>TRBV30|TRBJ2-3|NA|14|NA
CAWSLGGPAQTQYF
TGTGCCTGGAGTTTGGGGGGGCCCGCGCAGACGCAGTATTTT
>TRBV7-6|TRBJ2-1|TRBD2|16|NA
CASSQGLAGAGNEQFF
TGTGCCAGCAGCCAGGGACTAGCGGGAGCGGGTAATGAGCAGTTCTTC
>TRBV6-2/TRBV6-3|TRBJ1-3|NA|13|NA
CASSYFNGNTIYF
TGTGCCAGCAGTTACTTCAATGGAAACACCATATATTTT
>TRBV6-6|TRBJ1-4|TRBD1|14|NA
CASSYGQGREKLFF
TGTGCCAGCAGTTACGGACAGGGTCGCGAAAAACTGTTTTTT
>TRBV7-2|TRBJ2-4|TRBD1|15|once
CASSLDRGGKNIQYF
TGTGCCAGCAGCTTGGACAGGGGGGGCAAAAACATTCAGTACTTC
>TRBV9|TRBJ2-1|NA|15|NA
CASSYMPTYSNEQFF
TGTGCCAGCAGTTATATGCCTACCTATTCCAATGAGCAGTTCTTC
>TRBV27|TRBJ2-1|TRBD2|13|NA
CASSYDSGNEQFF
TGTGCCAGCAGTTACGATAGCGGGAATGAGCAGTTCTTC
>TRBV6-5|TRBJ1-5|NA|12|NA
CASSAHNQPQHF
TGTGCCAGCAGCGCACACAATCAGCCCCAGCATTTT
>TRBV30|TRBJ1-1|NA|12|NA
CAWRFGNTEAFF
TGTGCCTGGAGGTTCGGGAACACTGAAGCTTTCTTT
>TRBV19|TRBJ1-5|NA|12|few
CASSKLRQPQHF
TGTGCCAGTAGTAAATTGCGACAGCCCCAGCATTTT
>TRBV19|TRBJ2-1|NA|16|NA
CASSILRDTTYNEQFF
TGTGCCAGTAGTATATTACGGGACACCACCTACAATGAGCAGTTCTTC
>TRBV19|TRBJ1-3|TRBD1|15|NA
CASSFRDRAGNTIYF
TGTGCCAGTAGTTTCCGGGACAGGGCTGGAAACACCATATATTTT
>TRBV13|TRBJ2-5|TRBD2|15|NA
CASSSRGGFQETQYF
TGTGCCAGCAGCTCCCGCGGGGGGTTCCAAGAGACCCAGTACTTC
>TRBV19|TRBJ2-1|NA|13|NA
CASSPWTASEQFF
TGTGCCAGTAGCCCCTGGACTGCCTCGGAGCAGTTCTTC
>TRBV2|TRBJ1-1|NA|13|NA
CASSESVETEAFF
TGTGCCAGCAGTGAATCAGTGGAGACCGAAGCTTTCTTT
>TRBV19|TRBJ2-6|NA|19|NA
CASSPPGLLVHSGANVLTF
TGTGCCAGTAGTCCCCCGGGACTTCTTGTCCACTCTGGGGCCAACGTCCTGACTTTC
>TRBV4-3|TRBJ2-3|TRBD1|17|NA
CASSQDAGGAGTDTQYF
TGCGCCAGCAGCCAAGATGCAGGGGGCGCTGGCACAGATACGCAGTATTTT
>TRBV27|TRBJ2-1|TRBD2|18|NA
CASSRGPLTSGRAGEQFF
TGTGCCAGCAGCCGAGGCCCCCTGACTAGCGGGAGGGCCGGGGAGCAGTTCTTC
>TRBV14|TRBJ2-6|NA|15|NA
CASSHYSSGANVLTF
TGTGCCAGCAGCCATTACAGCTCTGGGGCCAACGTCCTGACTTTC
>TRBV5-1|TRBJ2-1|NA|16|NA
CASSLGDGASFGEQFF
TGCGCCAGCAGCTTGGGGGATGGGGCCAGCTTTGGTGAGCAGTTCTTC
>TRBV6-5|TRBJ2-3|TRBD2|13|NA
CASKLAGGHTQYF
TGTGCCAGCAAACTAGCGGGAGGACATACGCAGTATTTT
>TRBV5-1|TRBJ1-1|NA|15|NA
CASSLAGHMNTEAFF
TGCGCCAGCAGCTTGGCAGGCCACATGAACACTGAAGCTTTCTTT
>TRBV3-1/TRBV3-2|TRBJ1-5|NA|13|once
CASSQDVIQPQHF
TGTGCCAGCAGCCAAGATGTCATCCAGCCCCAGCATTTT
>TRBV3-1/TRBV3-2|TRBJ2-1|NA|16|NA
CASSQDPFLALNEQFF
TGTGCCAGCAGCCAAGACCCTTTTCTAGCGCTCAATGAGCAGTTCTTC
>TRBV6-2/TRBV6-3|TRBJ2-5|TRBD1|15|NA
CASSYMGQGRETQYF
TGTGCCAGCAGTTATATGGGACAGGGGCGAGAGACCCAGTACTTC
>TRBV4-1|TRBJ1-5|TRBD1|17|NA
CASSPSDRGERHQPQHF
TGCGCCAGCAGCCCCTCAGACAGGGGAGAGAGGCATCAGCCCCAGCATTTT
>TRBV6-2/TRBV6-3|TRBJ1-2|TRBD1|16|NA
CASSSEVGQGNYGYTF
TGTGCCAGCAGTTCCGAAGTTGGACAGGGCAACTATGGCTACACCTTC
>TRBV2|TRBJ1-2|TRBD1|15|NA
CASRENTDRTYGYTF
TGTGCCAGCAGGGAAAATACGGACAGGACTTATGGCTACACCTTC
>TRBV30|TRBJ2-2|TRBD2|16|NA
CAWSQGLARTTGELFF
TGTGCCTGGAGCCAGGGACTAGCGAGAACCACCGGGGAGCTGTTTTTT
>TRBV12-5|TRBJ1-2|TRBD1|13|NA
CASGTDRGAGYTF
TGTGCTAGTGGTACTGACAGGGGAGCTGGCTACACCTTC
>TRBV5-4|TRBJ2-1|NA|14|NA
CASSLWAGDNEQFF
TGTGCCAGCAGCTTGTGGGCGGGCGACAATGAGCAGTTCTTC
>TRBV3-1/TRBV3-2|TRBJ1-1|TRBD1|17|NA
CASSLGQFGLMNTEAFF
TGTGCCAGCAGCCTGGGACAGTTTGGCCTTATGAACACTGAAGCTTTCTTT
>TRBV19|TRBJ1-5|NA|14|NA
CASSIDRVTQPQHF
TGTGCCAGTAGTATAGACAGGGTGACTCAGCCCCAGCATTTT
>TRBV30|TRBJ2-1|NA|12|NA
CAWGRVANEQFF
TGTGCCTGGGGCAGGGTGGCCAATGAGCAGTTCTTC
>TRBV11-3|TRBJ2-1|TRBD2|14|NA
CASSLGRLANEQFF
TGTGCCAGCAGCTTAGGTAGACTAGCGAATGAGCAGTTCTTC
>TRBV6-2/TRBV6-3|TRBJ1-2|NA|14|NA
CASSYIQGTDGYTF
TGTGCCAGCAGTTACATCCAGGGTACAGATGGCTACACCTTC
>TRBV6-5|TRBJ1-2|TRBD1|12|NA
CATHRGPNGYTF
TGTGCCACCCACAGGGGGCCTAATGGCTACACCTTC
>TRBV19|TRBJ2-5|TRBD2|15|NA
CASTASGKGGETQYF
TGTGCCAGTACCGCTAGCGGGAAGGGGGGGGAGACCCAGTACTTC
>TRBV6-5|TRBJ1-6|TRBD1|15|NA
CASSPWTGIDSPLHF
TGTGCCAGCAGTCCCTGGACAGGGATTGATTCACCCCTCCACTTT
>TRBV6-2/TRBV6-3|TRBJ1-2|NA|12|many
CASSYSTGGYTF
TGTGCCAGCAGTTACTCGACAGGTGGCTACACCTTC
>TRBV7-2|TRBJ1-5|NA|13|NA
CASSLKGDQPQHF
TGTGCCAGCAGCTTAAAAGGGGATCAGCCCCAGCATTTT
>TRBV19|TRBJ2-6|NA|17|NA
CASSMGGPGSGANVLTF
TGTGCCAGTAGTATGGGGGGGCCGGGGTCTGGGGCCAACGTCCTGACTTTC
>TRBV7-8|TRBJ1-1|NA|13|NA
CASSLARPTEAFF
TGTGCCAGCAGCTTAGCGAGGCCCACTGAAGCTTTCTTT
>TRBV19|TRBJ1-5|NA|14|NA
CASSMWRTNQPQHF
TGTGCCAGTAGTATGTGGAGGACCAATCAGCCCCAGCATTTT
>TRBV11-3|TRBJ2-1|NA|16|NA
CASSLASYSSYNEQFF
TGTGCCAGCAGCTTAGCCTCTTACAGCTCCTACAATGAGCAGTTCTTC
>TRBV4-1|TRBJ1-6|TRBD1|15|NA
CASSLPGTGRSPLHF
TGCGCCAGCAGTCTTCCCGGGACAGGGAGGTCACCCCTCCACTTT
>TRBV9|TRBJ2-2|TRBD2|20|NA
CASSPRTSGSVGRNTGELFF
TGTGCCAGCAGCCCCAGGACTAGCGGGAGTGTGGGGCGAAACACCGGGGAGCTGTTTTTT
>TRBV10-3|TRBJ1-2|TRBD1|16|NA
CAISPPGQGGTYGYTF
TGTGCCATCAGTCCTCCGGGACAGGGAGGCACCTATGGCTACACCTTC
>TRBV4-1|TRBJ1-1|NA|15|NA
CASSQREMMNTEAFF
TGCGCCAGCAGCCAACGGGAGATGATGAACACTGAAGCTTTCTTT
>TRBV30|TRBJ2-4|NA|14|NA
CAWTIRDMKNIQYF
TGTGCCTGGACCATCCGGGACATGAAAAACATTCAGTACTTC